This T cell receptor (beta chain) emerged from a study of response to subunit inactivated influenza vaccine. Study outcomes and limitations: The authors put forward the suggestion that each seasonal influenza vaccination may bring in only a limited number of new T cells.

TCRdb analysed the RT-PCR reads with MiXCR anew, one entry per CDR3 protein. Of a few hundred thousand distinct CDR3 sequences listed, 6.5% to 8% were seen once; the top ten hold around 14%. CDR1 SGHDT and CDR2 YYEEEE come from the germline V gene. Trimming removed 6 bases from V and 6 bases from J, with 11 bases in between. The CDR3 contains 12 residues. A note on this clonotype: Its specificity is unknown.

V and J are TRBV5-6 and TRBJ2-3, with D possibly being TRBD1 (6 bases). The TCR was taken from a man between 50 and 75 years old who received an inactivated influenza vaccine. The specimen comprised PBMCs from blood, sampled less than 25 months after vaccination. The CDR3 region has the DNA TGTGCCAGCAATCAAAGGGGGGATACGCAGTATTTT. Translating it yields CASNQRGDTQYF.